This entry lists 30 T cell receptor beta chains sequenced from one sample in a study of OX40 agonist ivuxolimab in advanced cancers. The protocol was immunoSEQ multiplex PCR, while the TCRdb copy is restricted to in-frame clones and leaves out a portion. The table records about 80,000 clones, around 94% of them present only once. Sequenced here: CD4+ or CD8+ T cells sorted from blood, sampled in a trial of the OX40 agonist ivuxolimab. The receptor source for this set is an adult with an advanced solid tumor such as melanoma, head and neck, liver or kidney cancer.

The chain is built from TRBV10-3 and TRBJ1-2; 7 nucleotides line up with TRBD1. Germline CDR1 reads ENHRY; CDR2 reads SYGVKD. J lost 4 bases, V lost 11 bases, and 4 bases had no gene match. CDR3 size: 11 residues. The CDR3: CAAGTAYGYTF. CDR3 nucleotides: TGTGCCGCGGGGACAGCCTATGGCTACACCTTC.

The V gene is TRBV9, the J gene TRBJ2-1; 14 bases line up with TRBD2. CDR1 SGDLS and CDR2 YYNGEE come from the germline V gene. The CDR3 contains 19 residues. V lost 3 bases, J lost 2 bases, and 10 bases stayed unmatched. DNA of the CDR3: TGTGCCAGCAGCGCCTCCGGGACTAGCGGGAGAGTCGCCTACAATGAGCAGTTCTTC. As protein: CASSASGTSGRVAYNEQFF.

The gene calls are TRBV5-6 and TRBJ1-3; D call uncertain. The DNA end is a closer match to TRBJ2-2, so the J assignment may be wrong. The CDR3 has 15 amino acids. The germline V gene encodes CDR1 SGHDT and CDR2 YYEEEE. The CDR3 DNA sequence: TGTGCCAGCAGCTTGGTAGACACTAACACCGGGGAGCTGTTTTTT. This codes for CASSLVDTNTGELFF.

This clone has only one observation. The chain carries TRBV28 and TRBJ1-4, with TRBD1 as a possible D gene (5 bases). Trimming pared 11 bases from V and 0 bases from J, leaving 19 bases between. Germline CDR1 is MDHEN and CDR2 is SYDVKM. CDR3 size: 16 residues. CDR3 in amino acids: CAGETENYATNEKLFF. The CDR3 DNA reads TGTGCCGGTGAGACAGAAAACTACGCAACTAATGAAAAACTGTTTTTT.

CDR3 in amino acids: CAWSFVQGFIDTQYF. The DNA for the CDR3 is TGTGCCTGGAGCTTCGTACAGGGTTTCATCGATACGCAGTATTTT. This chain connects TRBV30 to TRBJ2-3; TRBD1 is a possible D gene (6 bases). This CDR3 comprises 15 residues. Trimming stripped 3 bases from V and 6 bases from J, with 19 bases between. Looked up from germline, CDR1 is GTSNPN and CDR2 is SVGIG (reference sequence).

The chain is built from TRBV5-1 and TRBJ2-4; D not certain. The CDR3 length is 13 residues. V shed 1 base and J shed 8 bases, with 10 bases lying between them. The V gene's germline CDR1 is SGHRS and CDR2 YFSETQ. This chain's CDR3 is CASSLQSGDIQYF. CDR3 DNA: TGCGCCAGCAGCTTGCAATCTGGTGACATTCAGTACTTC.

The V and J genes are TRBV18 and TRBJ2-7; 10 bases align to TRBD2. J gave up 2 bases and V 5 bases, and 3 bases lay outside the gene matches. CDR3 length equals 14 residues. Germline assignment: CDR1 KGHSH and CDR2 LQKENI. The CDR3 DNA follows: TGTGCCAGCTCAATAGCGGGAGGTACCTACGAGCAGTACTTC. Protein product: CASSIAGGTYEQYF.

J is TRBJ2-1 and V is TRBV19; 8 bases are shared with TRBD1. Looked up from germline, CDR1 is LNHDA and CDR2 is SQIVND (reference sequence). The trim removed 5 bases at V and 15 bases at J, leaving 9 bases unmatched. This CDR3 has 12 residues. The CDR3 DNA reads TGTGCCAGTAGTGGACGGACAGGGTGGTCGTTCTTC. Translating it yields CASSGRTGWSFF.

The chain couples TRBV5-4 to TRBJ2-1; 14 bases line up with TRBD2. CDR3 length: 16 amino acids. Germline V gene data show CDR1 as SGHNT and CDR2 as YYREEE (reference sequence). Losses at the gene ends were 5 bases for V and 3 bases for J; bases not matched to a gene: 4. CDR3 coding DNA: TGTGCCAGCAGACGTGGGACTAGCGGGAGCTACAATGAGCAGTTCTTC. Translating gives CASRRGTSGSYNEQFF.

The rearrangement uses TRBV7-7 and TRBJ2-7, with TRBD2 identical over 7 bases. The CDR3 extends over 14 amino acids. The germline CDR1 and CDR2 sequences are SSHAT and FNYEAQ (reference sequence). As DNA, the CDR3 is TGTGCTACCCCCGCCCTAGCGGAGTCCTACGAGCAGTACTTC. Its protein product is CATPALAESYEQYF.

The rearrangement links TRBV4-3 to TRBJ1-2; D is ambiguous. V dropped 0 bases and J dropped 5 bases, with 10 bases sitting between them. CDR1 is LGHNA and CDR2 is YSLEER in the germline V gene. This CDR3 region has 14 residues. In DNA, the CDR3 is TGCGCCAGCAGCCAAGAAAGGGAACGGTATGGCTACACCTTC. It encodes CASSQERERYGYTF.

V and J are TRBV5-1 and TRBJ1-2; D not certain. V lost 0 bases, J lost 2 bases, and 11 bases lay in between. Germline V gives CDR1 SGHRS, CDR2 YFSETQ. The CDR3 loop spans 15 amino acids. This CDR3 reads CASSLVGPKNYGYTF. In DNA form, the CDR3 reads TGCGCCAGCAGCTTGGTTGGACCCAAGAACTATGGCTACACCTTC.

This clone was recorded only once. The chain combines TRBV6-5 with TRBJ2-7; D may be TRBD1 or TRBD2 (5 bases each). The CDR3 extends over 15 amino acids. Trimming left V 6 bases short and J 2 bases short, with 17 bases between. Germline V CDR1 and CDR2: MNHEY, SVGAGI. The CDR3 nucleotides are TGTGCCAGCAGATTGGCCGGGACCCCCGCCTACGAGCAGTACTTC. It specifies CASRLAGTPAYEQYF.

The V call is TRBV19, the J call TRBJ1-5; D is unclear. Germline V gene lookup returns CDR1 LNHDA and CDR2 SQIVND (reference sequence). V lost 2 bases, J lost 2 bases, and 10 bases lay in between. The CDR3 extends over 15 amino acids. This chain's CDR3 is CASSISGSGNQPQHF. The CDR3 DNA sequence: TGTGCCAGTAGTATATCGGGTAGCGGCAATCAGCCCCAGCATTTT. Filled out from reference TRBV19 and TRBJ1-5, the complete variable domain reads DGGITQSPKYLFRKEGQNVTLSCEQNLNHDAMYWYRQDPGQGLRLIYYSQIVNDFQKGDIAEGYSVSREKKESFPLTVTSAQKNPTAFYLCASSISGSGNQPQHFGDGTRLSIL.

This clone has just a few counts. V is TRBV10-3 and J is TRBJ2-1; TRBD1 is a possible D gene (5 bases). V was trimmed by 3 bases and J by 11 bases, leaving 8 bases between them. CDR1 is ENHRY and CDR2 is SYGVKD in the germline V gene. This CDR3 region has 11 residues. CDR3 in amino acids: CAISEWGKQFF. For the CDR3, the DNA is TGTGCCATCAGTGAATGGGGCAAGCAGTTCTTC.

The chain has TRBV5-4 and TRBJ2-5; TRBD1 is a possible D gene (7 bases). V was trimmed by 9 bases and J by 1 base, leaving 10 bases between them. The germline CDR1 and CDR2 sequences are SGHNT and YYREEE (reference sequence). CDR3 length: 12 residues. This CDR3 is CAMRDSQETQYF. For the CDR3, the DNA is TGTGCCATGCGGGACAGCCAAGAGACCCAGTACTTC.

The chain joins TRBV6-6 to TRBJ1-4; 8 bases agree with TRBD1. The CDR3 consists of 15 residues. Germline CDR1 and CDR2: MNHNY and SVGAGI (reference sequence). Trimming took 8 bases from V and 4 from J; bases not matched to a gene: 9. In DNA, the CDR3 is TGTGCCAGCGGACAGGGTACCTCGATTAATGAAAAACTGTTTTTT. Protein sequence: CASGQGTSINEKLFF.

The chain couples TRBV5-1 to TRBJ2-2, with 7 bases fitting TRBD2. The length of the CDR3 is 15 residues. The ends lost 4 bases at V and 4 bases at J; junction bases unmatched: 7. Germline V gene data show CDR1 as SGHRS and CDR2 as YFSETQ. CDR3 loop: CASSPPGRGTGELFF. DNA of the CDR3: TGCGCCAGCAGCCCGCCGGGGAGGGGCACCGGGGAGCTGTTTTTT. The full variable domain, rest sourced from reference TRBV5-1 and TRBJ2-2, is KAGVTQTPRYLIKTRGQQVTLSCSPISGHRSVSWYQQTPGQGLQFLFEYFSETQRNKGNFPGRFSGRQFSNSRSEMNVSTLELGDSALYLCASSPPGRGTGELFFGEGSRLTVL.

The J gene is TRBJ2-1, the V gene TRBV5-1, with D possibly matching TRBD1 (6 bases). This CDR3 is built from 17 residues. Germline assignment: CDR1 SGHRS and CDR2 YFSETQ. V was pared by 2 bases and J by 4 bases, with 19 bases between. CDR3 DNA sequence: TGCGCCAGCAGCTTAGAATGGACAGCGACGGTATACAATGAGCAGTTCTTC. As protein: CASSLEWTATVYNEQFF.

This clone has more than one count but fewer than ten. The chain combines TRBV2 with TRBJ2-2; perhaps TRBD2 as D (5 bases). Germline V CDR1 and CDR2: SNHLY, FYNNEI. The CDR3 covers 12 residues. V lost 7 bases to trimming and J lost 7 bases, with 10 bases between them. The CDR3 region is CASNFRGGELFF. Written as DNA, the CDR3 is TGTGCCAGCAACTTTCGGGGCGGGGAGCTGTTTTTT.

J is TRBJ1-2 and V is TRBV28; D not certain. The germline V gene encodes CDR1 MDHEN and CDR2 SYDVKM. This CDR3 region has 14 residues. Deletions cut 5 bases from V and 2 bases from J, with 12 bases between. CDR3 in amino acids: CASSPMGRNYGYTF. Written as DNA, the CDR3 is TGTGCCAGCAGTCCCATGGGGAGGAACTATGGCTACACCTTC.

The chain couples TRBV4-1 to TRBJ2-2; D is perhaps TRBD1 or TRBD2 (5 bases each). In germline, CDR1 is MGHRA, CDR2 YSYEKL. V gave up 4 bases and J gave up 2 bases, with 11 bases separating them. This CDR3 region has 15 residues. The chain's CDR3 is CASSLRDANTGELFF. CDR3 DNA sequence: TGCGCCAGCAGCCTCCGGGACGCCAACACCGGGGAGCTGTTTTTT.

This clone was seen repeatedly, ten times or more. The chain joins TRBV19 to TRBJ2-3; maybe TRBD2 (5 bases). Germline CDR1 reads LNHDA; CDR2 reads SQIVND (reference sequence). Between the trimmed V and J ends, which lost 4 bases and 4 bases, there was a span of 9 bases. The CDR3 runs 13 residues. This CDR3 is CASSKPSSDTQYF. CDR3 DNA sequence: TGTGCCAGTAGTAAACCTAGCTCAGATACGCAGTATTTT.

This chain connects TRBV7-2 to TRBJ2-5; TRBD2 aligns across 9 bases. With V trimmed by 1 base and J by 2 bases, 2 bases remained unmatched. The CDR3 length is 15 residues. Germline V gene sequence: CDR1 SGHTA, CDR2 FQGNSA. The CDR3 nucleotides are TGTGCCAGCAGCTTAGGGCTAGCGGGACAAGAGACCCAGTACTTC. Translated: CASSLGLAGQETQYF.

The CDR3 sequence is CASSSRLVIPYNEQFF. As DNA, the CDR3 is TGTGCCAGCAGTTCCCGCCTTGTCATCCCCTACAATGAGCAGTTCTTC. V gene TRBV28 combines with J gene TRBJ2-1; unclear D gene. The CDR3 runs to 16 residues. Trimming cost V 4 bases and J 2 bases, with 15 bases left between them. Per germline, CDR1 MDHEN and CDR2 SYDVKM.

This clone was seen a single time. The chain joins TRBV5-4 to TRBJ2-2; D is unclear. Germline CDR1 reads SGHNT; CDR2 reads YYREEE (reference sequence). CDR3 length: 16 amino acids. The germline V and J ends were trimmed by 1 base and 1 base, with 11 bases remaining between them. The CDR3 DNA reads TGTGCCAGCAGCTTGAGGTGGACGGGGAACACCGGGGAGCTGTTTTTT. This sequence encodes CASSLRWTGNTGELFF.

V usage is TRBV7-9 and J usage is TRBJ2-3, with no clear D. The germline gives CDR1 SEHNR, CDR2 FQNEAQ (reference sequence). The germline V and J ends were trimmed by 5 bases and 3 bases, with 15 bases remaining between them. CDR3 length: 15 residues. CDR3 nucleotides: TGTGCCAGCAGCCCCAACCCCGTTGCGACAGATACGCAGTATTTT. It encodes CASSPNPVATDTQYF.

The chain links TRBV7-3 to TRBJ2-7, with a tentative D call TRBD2 (6 bases). The CDR3 contains 13 residues. Trimming removed 5 bases at V and 7 bases at J, with 15 bases between. Germline V lookup: CDR1 SGHTA, CDR2 FQGTGA. The CDR3 DNA follows: TGTGCCAGCAGCCGAGATGGAGGGAGGGAGCAGTACTTC. It codes for CASSRDGGREQYF.

V gene TRBV19 combines with J gene TRBJ1-2; TRBD1 matches at 7 bases. Germline V gives CDR1 LNHDA, CDR2 SQIVND (reference sequence). V lost 7 bases to trimming and J lost 7 bases; unmatched junction nucleotides: 12. The CDR3 length is 14 residues. CDR3 sequence (DNA): TGTGCCAGTAACCCTACCGGGACAGATGGTGGCTACACCTTC. It is translated as CASNPTGTDGGYTF.

This chain joins TRBV4-3 and TRBJ1-1; no clear D gene. Germline assignment: CDR1 LGHNA and CDR2 YSLEER. The CDR3 spans 13 residues. V was cut by 4 bases and J by 2 bases, with 8 bases left in between. The CDR3 DNA is TGCGCCAGCAGCCGTCAGGTAAACACTGAAGCTTTCTTT. It yields the protein CASSRQVNTEAFF.